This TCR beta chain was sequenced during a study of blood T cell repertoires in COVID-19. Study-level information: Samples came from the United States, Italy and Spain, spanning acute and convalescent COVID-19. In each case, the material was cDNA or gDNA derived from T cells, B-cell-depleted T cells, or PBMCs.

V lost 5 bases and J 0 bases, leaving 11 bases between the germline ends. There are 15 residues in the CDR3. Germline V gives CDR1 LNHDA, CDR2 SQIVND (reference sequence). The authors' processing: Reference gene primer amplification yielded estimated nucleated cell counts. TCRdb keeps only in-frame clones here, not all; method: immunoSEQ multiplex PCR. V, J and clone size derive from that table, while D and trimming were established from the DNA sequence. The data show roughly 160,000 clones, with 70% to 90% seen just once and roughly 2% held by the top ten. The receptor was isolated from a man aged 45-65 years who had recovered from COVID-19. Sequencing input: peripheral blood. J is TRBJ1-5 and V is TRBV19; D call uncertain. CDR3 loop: CASSLTLYSNQPQHF. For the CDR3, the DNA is TGTGCCAGTAGTTTGACTCTCTATAGCAATCAGCCCCAGCATTTT.